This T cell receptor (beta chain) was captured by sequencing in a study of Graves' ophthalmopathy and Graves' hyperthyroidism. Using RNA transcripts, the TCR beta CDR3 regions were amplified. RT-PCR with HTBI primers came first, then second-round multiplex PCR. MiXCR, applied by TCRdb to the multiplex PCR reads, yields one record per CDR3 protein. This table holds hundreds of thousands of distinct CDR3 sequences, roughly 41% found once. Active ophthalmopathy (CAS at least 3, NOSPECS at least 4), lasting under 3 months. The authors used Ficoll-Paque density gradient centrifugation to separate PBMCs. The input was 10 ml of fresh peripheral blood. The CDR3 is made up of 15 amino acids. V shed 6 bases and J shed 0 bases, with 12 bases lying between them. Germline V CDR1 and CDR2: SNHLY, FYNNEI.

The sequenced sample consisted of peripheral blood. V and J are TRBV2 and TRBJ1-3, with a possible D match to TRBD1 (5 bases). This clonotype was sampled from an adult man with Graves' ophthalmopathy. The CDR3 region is CASRKWTNSGNTIYF. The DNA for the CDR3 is TGTGCCAGCAGGAAATGGACAAACTCTGGAAACACCATATATTTT.